This TCR beta chain was sequenced in a study of blood T cell repertoires in COVID-19. Original processing notes: Quantification of nucleated cells was approximated via reference gene primer amplification. Generated by immunoSEQ multiplex PCR, the TCRdb table keeps only in-frame clones and is missing some. V and J calls and clone size are copied from that table; D and trimming were computed from the DNA. Among some 210,000 clones listed, more than 75% were seen once. Researchers sorted participants into cohorts using their self-reported clinical history. The receptor was derived from a man aged 25 to 40 with acute COVID-19. The sequenced sample was PBMCs or T cells enriched from blood (not recorded which).

This CDR3 is CASSATGTGGDQPQHF. The CDR3 DNA is TGTGCCAGCAGCGCTACCGGGACAGGGGGCGATCAGCCCCAGCATTTT. The V gene is TRBV13, the J gene TRBJ1-5, with 12 positions matching TRBD1. The CDR3 extends over 16 amino acids. Trimming removed 5 bases from V and 5 bases from J; junction bases left unmatched: 7. Germline-derived CDR1 and CDR2 are PRHDT and FYEKMQ (reference sequence).